These 3 T cell receptor beta chains share one sample of origin, sequenced in a study of blood T cell repertoires in COVID-19. The repertoire was sequenced with immunoSEQ multiplex PCR; TCRdb's copy has only in-frame clones and lacks some. The table has about 230,000 clones, around four fifths seen once. Specimen: peripheral blood. The receptors were gathered from a woman in her 70s with active or convalescent COVID-19.

This clone was detected a few times. The chain is built from TRBV15 and TRBJ2-4, with D perhaps TRBD2 (5 bases). The germline V gene encodes CDR1 LNHNV and CDR2 YYDKDF (reference sequence). The V and J ends lost 0 bases and 10 bases respectively, with 7 bases between them. This CDR3 is 12 amino acids long. The CDR3 here is CATSRDTGIQYF. CDR3 in DNA: TGTGCCACCAGCAGAGATACGGGGATTCAGTACTTC.

This chain links TRBV20-1 with TRBJ2-7; TRBD1 agrees at 7 bases. The germline V gene has CDR1 DFQATT and CDR2 SNEGSKA (reference sequence). The CDR3 runs to 11 residues. The trim removed 7 bases at V and 6 bases at J, leaving 6 bases unmatched. Here the CDR3 reads CSGRGRVEQYF. The CDR3 nucleotides are TGCAGTGGAAGGGGGCGGGTCGAGCAGTACTTC.

This clone was counted once. V and J are TRBV3-1 (or the pseudogene TRBV3-2) and TRBJ2-5, with a weak D call TRBD2 (6 bases). This CDR3 spans 15 amino acids. The V gene lost 4 bases and the J gene lost 4 bases, with 16 bases spanning the gap. From germline, CDR1 is LGHDT and CDR2 YNNKEL (reference sequence). The CDR3 spells CASSRGTHQGETQYF. CDR3 sequence (DNA): TGTGCCAGCAGCCGTGGGACTCACCAAGGAGAGACCCAGTACTTC.